This T cell receptor beta chain was retrieved from a study of shared clonotypes between healthy human individuals. Study details: Aged between 18 and 49, the donors were a couple of women and three men. Study observations and caveats: Generation probabilities of non-shared clonotypes were lower (relative to those shared by all four donors). Larger richness was generally estimated for naive than memory subsets.

Negatively enriched CD4+ T cells were divided by CD45RA into naive and memory. This clone was seen repeatedly, ten times or more. What it recognizes is unknown. Trimming removed 2 bases at V and 6 bases at J, with 14 bases between. The CDR3 extends over 14 amino acids. Per the germline V gene, CDR1 is MDHEN and CDR2 is SYDVKM. Some clones are missing from TCRdb's copy, which holds only in-frame ones; the method was immunoSEQ multiplex PCR. The sample shows some 1,100,000 clones, approximately 78% of them seen only once. The TCR comes from a man in his late teens or twenties in good health. Some clones in this sample may be carry-over from other donors' samples. Sequencing input: memory CD4+ T cells from PBMCs. The subset here: CD45RA-negative fraction. The chain combines TRBV28 with TRBJ2-7; D unclear. DNA of the CDR3: TGTGCCAGCAGTTTAACGGGCCAAGGGATCGAGCAGTACTTC. The encoded protein is CASSLTGQGIEQYF.